This T cell receptor (beta chain) was observed in a study of Ad26.COV2.S vaccination and SARS-CoV-2 variants. About this clone: The antigen is unknown.

Clones were sequenced by immunoSEQ multiplex PCR, and TCRdb holds only the in-frame ones, with some missing. The table lists hundreds of thousands of clones, approximately 92% of them singletons. Whole-study findings and limits: In TCR breadth and depth analyses, total T cell responses may have been underestimated. CD8+ and CD4+ T cells specific for spike reportedly responded with substantial breadth after vaccination.

The germline CDR1 and CDR2 sequences are SGHVS and FQNEAQ. Trimming took off 4 bases at V and 8 bases at J, with 14 bases between the two ends. CDR3 size: 14 residues. Stated treatment: around 19 received Ad26.COV2.S at low or high dose, single or two shots; several received placebo; per-sample allocation not given. Day 63 after the first vaccine or placebo injection was the time point for sampling. This specimen consisted of peripheral blood, obtained in a trial of Ad26.COV2.S vaccine versus placebo. The TCR comes from a person between 18 and 60 years old who received the Ad26.COV2.S COVID-19 vaccine or a placebo. This chain uses TRBV7-8 with TRBJ1-4; D perhaps matches TRBD1 (6 bases). CDR3 DNA: TGTGCCAGCAGCTGGGGGGGGCTAAAGGAAAAACTGTTTTTT. This sequence encodes CASSWGGLKEKLFF.